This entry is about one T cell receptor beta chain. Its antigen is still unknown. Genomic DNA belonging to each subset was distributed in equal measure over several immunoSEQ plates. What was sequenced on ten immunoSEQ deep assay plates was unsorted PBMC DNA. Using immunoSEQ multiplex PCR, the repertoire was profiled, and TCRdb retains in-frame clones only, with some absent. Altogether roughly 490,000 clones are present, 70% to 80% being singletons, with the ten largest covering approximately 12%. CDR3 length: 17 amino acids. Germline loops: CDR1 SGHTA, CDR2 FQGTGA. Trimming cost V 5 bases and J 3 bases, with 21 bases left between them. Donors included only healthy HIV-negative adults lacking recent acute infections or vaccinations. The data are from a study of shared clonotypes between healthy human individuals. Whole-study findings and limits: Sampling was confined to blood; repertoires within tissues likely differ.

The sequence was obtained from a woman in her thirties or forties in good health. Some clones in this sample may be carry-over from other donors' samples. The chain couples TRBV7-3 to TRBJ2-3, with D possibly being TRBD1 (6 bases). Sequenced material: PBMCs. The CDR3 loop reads CASSPYSGTKLTDTQYF. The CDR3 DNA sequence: TGTGCCAGCAGCCCTTACTCAGGGACAAAGCTGACAGATACGCAGTATTTT.